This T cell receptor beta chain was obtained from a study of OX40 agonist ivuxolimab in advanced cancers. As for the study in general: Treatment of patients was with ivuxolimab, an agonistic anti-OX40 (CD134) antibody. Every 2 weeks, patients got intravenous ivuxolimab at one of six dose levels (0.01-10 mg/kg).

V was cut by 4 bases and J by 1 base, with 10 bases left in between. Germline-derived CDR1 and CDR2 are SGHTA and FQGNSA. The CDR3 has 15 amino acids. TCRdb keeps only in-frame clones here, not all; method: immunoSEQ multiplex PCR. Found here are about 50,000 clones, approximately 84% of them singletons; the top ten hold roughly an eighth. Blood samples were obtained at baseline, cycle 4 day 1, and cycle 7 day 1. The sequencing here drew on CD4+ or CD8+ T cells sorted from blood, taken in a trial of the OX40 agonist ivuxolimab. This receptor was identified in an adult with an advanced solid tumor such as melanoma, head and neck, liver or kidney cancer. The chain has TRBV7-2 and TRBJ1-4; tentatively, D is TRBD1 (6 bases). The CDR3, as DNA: TGTGCCAGCAGCTCACAACAGGGAACTAATGAAAAACTGTTTTTT. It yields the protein CASSSQQGTNEKLFF.